The rows below give T cell receptor beta chains drawn from one sample of a study of CD4 and CD8 cells across lung adenocarcinoma regions. Each CDR3 protein gets one entry after TCRdb re-called the PCR reads with MiXCR. The table records some 20,000 distinct CDR3 sequences, roughly 46% of them present only once. Specimen: CD4+ T cells from the margin of a lung tumor. The receptor source for this set is a male donor with lung adenocarcinoma. The CD4 and CD8 labels of this study may be unreliable. The CDR3 runs from the conserved cysteine through the conserved F or W. Fields, in order: V gene, J gene, D gene, clone size, CDR3 DNA, CDR3 protein. A D gene is named only where the DNA matches it firmly. Clone size is stated in some rows and not others, as once, few, many or a class when expanded.

V gene: TRBV6-1; J gene: TRBJ1-2; D gene: TRBD1; clone size: few; CDR3 DNA: TGTGCCACTTCGGGACAGTATAACTATGGCTACACCTTC; CDR3 protein: CATSGQYNYGYTF
V gene: TRBV12-3/TRBV12-4; J gene: TRBJ2-3; D gene: TRBD1; clone size: .; CDR3 DNA: TGTGCCAGCAGTCCCTGGACAGGCGCTTCAGATACGCAGTATTTT; CDR3 protein: CASSPWTGASDTQYF
V gene: TRBV7-2; J gene: TRBJ2-3; D gene: .; clone size: many; CDR3 DNA: TGTGCCAGCAGCTTAGGGACGACAGATACGCAGTATTTT; CDR3 protein: CASSLGTTDTQYF
V gene: TRBV9; J gene: TRBJ1-2; D gene: .; clone size: few; CDR3 DNA: TGTGCCAGCAGCGCCACCCAGACAGTCGATAATGGCTACACCTTC; CDR3 protein: CASSATQTVDNGYTF
V gene: TRBV3-1; J gene: TRBJ2-1; D gene: TRBD2; clone size: .; CDR3 DNA: TGTGCCAGCCGGACTAGCAGGGGTGGTGTTGAGCAGTTCTTC; CDR3 protein: CASRTSRGGVEQFF
V gene: TRBV6-1; J gene: TRBJ2-4; D gene: .; clone size: .; CDR3 DNA: TGTGCCAGGGGGGAGTGCGCCAAAAATATGCAGTACTTT; CDR3 protein: CARGECAKNMQYF
V gene: TRBV3-1; J gene: TRBJ1-5; D gene: .; clone size: .; CDR3 DNA: TGTGCCAGCAGCAGCCGGGAATTGGGCGATCAGCCCCAGCATTTT; CDR3 protein: CASSSRELGDQPQHF
V gene: TRBV25-1; J gene: TRBJ2-4; D gene: .; clone size: .; CDR3 DNA: TGCGCCAGGAGGCTAACAGGCACAGACATTCAGTACTTT; CDR3 protein: CARRLTGTDIQYF
V gene: TRBV4-2; J gene: TRBJ1-1; D gene: .; clone size: .; CDR3 DNA: TGTGCCAGCAGCCAATCCCTCGAGGGAGGTGAGGCCAAAGCTTTCTTT; CDR3 protein: CASSQSLEGGEAKAFF
V gene: TRBV10-2; J gene: TRBJ2-3; D gene: TRBD2; clone size: .; CDR3 DNA: TGCGCCAGCAGCCGGGTGGGAGGGGAAAACACGCAGTATTTT; CDR3 protein: CASSRVGGENTQYF
V gene: TRBV25-1; J gene: TRBJ1-4; D gene: .; clone size: .; CDR3 DNA: TGTGCCAGCAGCATCGCGACTGAAAAACTGTTTTTT; CDR3 protein: CASSIATEKLFF
V gene: TRBV7-8; J gene: TRBJ2-7; D gene: TRBD2; clone size: many; CDR3 DNA: TGTGCCAGCAGCCCGTGGACTAGCGGGAGGGCGGAGAATGAGCAGTACTTC; CDR3 protein: CASSPWTSGRAENEQYF
V gene: TRBV7-8; J gene: TRBJ2-1; D gene: .; clone size: .; CDR3 DNA: TGTGCCAGCAGCTCCCGTGGCCGGAGCTCCTACAATGAGCAGTTCTTC; CDR3 protein: CASSSRGRSSYNEQFF
V gene: TRBV27; J gene: TRBJ2-1; D gene: .; clone size: medium-sized; CDR3 DNA: TGTGCCAGCAGTGTAATAGGTCTACCATTGGGGGCCTCCTACAATGAGCAGTTCTTC; CDR3 protein: CASSVIGLPLGASYNEQFF
V gene: TRBV10-1; J gene: TRBJ2-3; D gene: TRBD2; clone size: .; CDR3 DNA: TGCGCCAGCGGGGGACGGGGGGGCCGGGACCCAGATACCCAGTATTTT; CDR3 protein: CASGGRGGRDPDTQYF
V gene: TRBV10-1; J gene: TRBJ1-2; D gene: TRBD1; clone size: medium-sized; CDR3 DNA: TGCGCCATACCGGGACAGGTCTGCTACACCTTC; CDR3 protein: CAIPGQVCYTF
V gene: TRBV4-1; J gene: TRBJ2-1; D gene: .; clone size: many; CDR3 DNA: TGCGCCAGCAGCCAAGAGCTAGTAGGCAATGAGCAGTTCTTC; CDR3 protein: CASSQELVGNEQFF
V gene: TRBV4-1; J gene: TRBJ1-2; D gene: TRBD1; clone size: many; CDR3 DNA: TGCGCCAGCAGCCGATGGACAGGGGGCGATGGCTACACCTTC; CDR3 protein: CASSRWTGGDGYTF
V gene: TRBV10-2; J gene: TRBJ2-4; D gene: .; clone size: few; CDR3 DNA: TGCGCCAGCACGGCAGTGGGGGCCAAAAATACTCAGTACTTC; CDR3 protein: CASTAVGAKNTQYF
V gene: TRBV3-1; J gene: TRBJ2-5; D gene: .; clone size: once; CDR3 DNA: TGTGCATCAGGAGAATCGGGAGAGACCCAGTACTTC; CDR3 protein: CASGESGETQYF
V gene: TRBV10-3; J gene: TRBJ2-1; D gene: TRBD2; clone size: .; CDR3 DNA: TGTGCTACAAACCGCCTAGCGGGGTCCAATGAGCAGTTCTTC; CDR3 protein: CATNRLAGSNEQFF
V gene: TRBV30; J gene: TRBJ2-1; D gene: .; clone size: .; CDR3 DNA: TGTGCCTGGAGTGAAGGACCCAGTGAGCAGTTCTTC; CDR3 protein: CAWSEGPSEQFF
V gene: TRBV6-1; J gene: TRBJ2-2; D gene: .; clone size: .; CDR3 DNA: TGTGCCAGCAATACCCAGATTGGGAGTACCCGGGAGCTGTTTTTT; CDR3 protein: CASNTQIGSTRELFF
V gene: TRBV6-1; J gene: TRBJ2-5; D gene: .; clone size: once; CDR3 DNA: TGTGCCAGCAGTGAAGAGATTCGCTCGGAGACGCAGTACTTC; CDR3 protein: CASSEEIRSETQYF
V gene: TRBV27; J gene: TRBJ2-3; D gene: .; clone size: .; CDR3 DNA: TGTGCCAGCAGTAGGACCGGGGCGCCAGAGACGCAGTACTTT; CDR3 protein: CASSRTGAPETQYF
V gene: TRBV11-3; J gene: TRBJ2-1; D gene: TRBD1; clone size: .; CDR3 DNA: TGTGCCAGCAGCTTAGGAACAGGGGCCAATGAGCAGTTCTTC; CDR3 protein: CASSLGTGANEQFF
V gene: TRBV9; J gene: TRBJ2-3; D gene: .; clone size: .; CDR3 DNA: TGTGCCAGCAGCGTAGACCAGGCCACAGATACGCAGTATTTT; CDR3 protein: CASSVDQATDTQYF
V gene: TRBV11-3; J gene: TRBJ2-2; D gene: TRBD2; clone size: few; CDR3 DNA: TGTGCCAGCAGCTTAGGCCTAGCGGGAGTCGCGCCCGGGGAGCTGTTTTTT; CDR3 protein: CASSLGLAGVAPGELFF
V gene: TRBV20-1; J gene: TRBJ2-1; D gene: TRBD2; clone size: few; CDR3 DNA: TGCAGTGTGACTCGGGCTAGCGGGAGGCCGGGGGGGAATGAGCAGTTCTTC; CDR3 protein: CSVTRASGRPGGNEQFF
V gene: TRBV6-5; J gene: TRBJ2-1; D gene: .; clone size: large; CDR3 DNA: TGTGCCAGCAGTTACTTGGGCGGACGCAATGAGCAGTTCTTC; CDR3 protein: CASSYLGGRNEQFF
V gene: TRBV27; J gene: TRBJ2-4; D gene: .; clone size: .; CDR3 DNA: TGTGCCACGGGGTTAAGAGACAAAAACATTCAGTACTTC; CDR3 protein: CATGLRDKNIQYF
V gene: TRBV20-1; J gene: TRBJ2-1; D gene: .; clone size: many; CDR3 DNA: TGCAGTGCGCCCACGCTGCGCGGTTACAATGAGCAGTTCTTC; CDR3 protein: CSAPTLRGYNEQFF
V gene: TRBV6-1; J gene: TRBJ2-2; D gene: .; clone size: many; CDR3 DNA: TGTGCCAGCAGTCAAACCGGGACACCGAACACCGGGGAGCTGTTTTTT; CDR3 protein: CASSQTGTPNTGELFF
V gene: TRBV6-1; J gene: TRBJ2-7; D gene: .; clone size: many; CDR3 DNA: TGTGCCAGCAATACCTTCGGGGGAACCGAGCAGTACTTC; CDR3 protein: CASNTFGGTEQYF
V gene: TRBV4-1; J gene: TRBJ2-7; D gene: TRBD2; clone size: .; CDR3 DNA: TGCGCCAGCAGCCAAGGAATTTCGGGACTAGCGAGGACCTACGAGCAGTACTTC; CDR3 protein: CASSQGISGLARTYEQYF
V gene: TRBV6-5; J gene: TRBJ2-2; D gene: .; clone size: hyperexpanded; CDR3 DNA: TGTGCCAGCAGACTCCAGTCCGGAATTCCCGGGGAGCTGTTTTTT; CDR3 protein: CASRLQSGIPGELFF
V gene: TRBV10-1; J gene: TRBJ2-5; D gene: TRBD2; clone size: once; CDR3 DNA: TGCGCCAGCAGTGAGCGGGGACTAGCGGACCAAGAGACCCAGTACTTC; CDR3 protein: CASSERGLADQETQYF
V gene: TRBV6-5; J gene: TRBJ1-2; D gene: .; clone size: .; CDR3 DNA: TGTGCCAGCAGTTTAAAGGGAAGGTATGGCTACACCTTC; CDR3 protein: CASSLKGRYGYTF
V gene: TRBV6-5; J gene: TRBJ2-5; D gene: .; clone size: medium-sized; CDR3 DNA: TGTGCCAGCAGAACAGGGCAAGAGACCCAGTACTTC; CDR3 protein: CASRTGQETQYF
V gene: TRBV4-2; J gene: TRBJ2-2; D gene: TRBD2; clone size: many; CDR3 DNA: TGTGCCAGCAGCCAAGGACTAGCGGGAGCCGGGGAGCTGTTTTTT; CDR3 protein: CASSQGLAGAGELFF
V gene: TRBV10-2; J gene: TRBJ2-3; D gene: .; clone size: .; CDR3 DNA: TGCGGCGGCGGCCGGGTGGCAGGGCAAGAGACGCAGTATTTT; CDR3 protein: CGGGRVAGQETQYF
V gene: TRBV6-1; J gene: TRBJ2-3; D gene: .; clone size: .; CDR3 DNA: TGTGCCAGCAGTGTCCGCGACCCGGGGCCATTAGCCGTGGATACGCAGTATTTT; CDR3 protein: CASSVRDPGPLAVDTQYF
V gene: TRBV6-1; J gene: TRBJ2-7; D gene: .; clone size: few; CDR3 DNA: TGTGCCTACGGTGAAACCTACGAGCAGTACTTC; CDR3 protein: CAYGETYEQYF
V gene: TRBV11-2; J gene: TRBJ2-7; D gene: .; clone size: many; CDR3 DNA: TGTGCCAGCAGCCTAGGACAGACGTCCTACGAGCAGTACTTC; CDR3 protein: CASSLGQTSYEQYF
V gene: TRBV18; J gene: TRBJ1-2; D gene: .; clone size: .; CDR3 DNA: TGTGCCAGCTCAATCGCAGGGGACTATGGCTACACCTTC; CDR3 protein: CASSIAGDYGYTF
V gene: TRBV7-2; J gene: TRBJ2-1; D gene: TRBD2; clone size: .; CDR3 DNA: TGTGCCAGCAGCTTTTCGCCGGGACTAGCGAATGAGCAGTTCTTC; CDR3 protein: CASSFSPGLANEQFF
V gene: TRBV6-1; J gene: TRBJ2-1; D gene: .; clone size: many; CDR3 DNA: TGTGCCAGCAGCGCAAGACCGGGACCAGACAATGAGCAGTTCTTC; CDR3 protein: CASSARPGPDNEQFF
V gene: TRBV6-1; J gene: TRBJ2-1; D gene: TRBD2; clone size: large; CDR3 DNA: TGTGCCAGCAGTGTAGCCTGGACTAGCGGGAGCATGGGCGATGAGCAGTTCTTC; CDR3 protein: CASSVAWTSGSMGDEQFF
V gene: TRBV27; J gene: TRBJ1-3; D gene: TRBD1; clone size: .; CDR3 DNA: TGTGCCAGCAACATGGACAGGGGTTACTCTGGAAACACCATATATTTT; CDR3 protein: CASNMDRGYSGNTIYF
V gene: TRBV6-1; J gene: TRBJ2-7; D gene: TRBD1; clone size: .; CDR3 DNA: TGTGCCAGCAGTGGGACAGGGGGTCCCTCCTACGAGCAGTACTTC; CDR3 protein: CASSGTGGPSYEQYF